This TCR beta chain was found in a study of T cells in Graves' hyperthyroidism and ophthalmopathy. RNA transcripts were the template for amplifying TCR beta CDR3 regions. HTBI primers were employed in a first-round RT-PCR of the TCR CDR3. TCRdb ran MiXCR on the multiplex PCR reads and lists one entry per CDR3 protein. The sample includes roughly 630,000 distinct CDR3 sequences, about a sixth of them seen just once. CDR3 length: 14 residues. Germline V gene lookup returns CDR1 MNHEY and CDR2 SMNVEV (reference sequence). Trimming cost V 6 bases and J 5 bases; bases outside gene matches: 9. This clonotype has just a few counts.

The sequence came from a woman under 40 with Graves' hyperthyroidism. This chain connects TRBV27 to TRBJ1-2; 7 nucleotides align to TRBD1. The specimen was blood. In DNA form, the CDR3 reads TGTGCCAGCAGCTTGAAGGGGGCTGAGTATGGCTACACCTTC. This encodes CASSLKGAEYGYTF.